This T cell receptor (beta chain) was obtained from a study of cytomegalovirus exposure and HLA in healthy donors. This clone turned up a few times. Its target is unknown. Study results and caveats: Associated with HLA alleles at 0.05 false discovery rate in a later analysis were some 18,000 TCR beta sequences. A later analysis found common viral pathogens apparently linked to several of the most significant clusters.

Losses at the gene ends were 7 bases for V and 5 bases for J; bases not matched to a gene: 13. Germline values: CDR1 SGHTA, CDR2 FQGNSA. The CDR3 runs 16 residues. The PCR employed 60 Vbeta primers together with 13 Jbeta primers. TCRdb keeps only in-frame clones here, not all; method: immunoSEQ multiplex PCR. The table lists around 86,000 clones, 75% to 80% of them singletons. Input material: PBMCs. The TCR sequence derives from a female donor in good health and CMV-seronegative. The V gene is TRBV7-2, the J gene TRBJ2-3, with 9 bases fitting TRBD2. Here the CDR3 reads CASTARLAGAGDTQYF. The CDR3 nucleotides read TGTGCCAGCACCGCACGTTTAGCGGGAGCTGGAGATACGCAGTATTTT.